A selection of T cell receptor beta chains follows, all from one sample in a study of CD8 T cells in Susac syndrome. TCRdb redid the calling of the immunoSEQ multiplex PCR reads with MiXCR, one entry per CDR3 protein. Of about 160,000 distinct CDR3 sequences in the sample, about 90% were seen once. Sequencing was carried out using CD4+ T cells from PBMCs. The source of these receptors is a human donor in good health. Each CDR3 is given with its conserved first and last residue. The D gene is left open where the match is weak. The listing skips clone size in some rows; elsewhere it reads once, few, many or a size class.

V gene: TRBV5-1; J gene: TRBJ2-5; D gene: -; clone size: -; CDR3 DNA: TGCGCCAGCAGCGGCAGGGCGGAAGAGACCCAGTACTTC; CDR3 protein: CASSGRAEETQYF
V gene: TRBV5-1; J gene: TRBJ1-1; D gene: -; clone size: -; CDR3 DNA: TGCGCCAGCAGCCCGGGGACGACAGGACTTGAAGCTTTCTTT; CDR3 protein: CASSPGTTGLEAFF
V gene: TRBV28; J gene: TRBJ1-5; D gene: TRBD1; clone size: -; CDR3 DNA: TGTGCCAGCAGTCCAGGGGACAGTCAGCCCCAGCATTTT; CDR3 protein: CASSPGDSQPQHF
V gene: TRBV25-1; J gene: TRBJ1-5; D gene: -; clone size: -; CDR3 DNA: TGTGCCAGCAGTGATCGGGACTCCGGAGGGGTAGGCAATCAGCCCCAGCATTTT; CDR3 protein: CASSDRDSGGVGNQPQHF
V gene: TRBV6-5; J gene: TRBJ1-2; D gene: -; clone size: -; CDR3 DNA: TGTGCCAGCACTGGACACGGAGGAGCTAACTATGGCTACACCTTC; CDR3 protein: CASTGHGGANYGYTF
V gene: TRBV24-1; J gene: TRBJ2-7; D gene: TRBD1; clone size: -; CDR3 DNA: TGTGCCACCAGTGATTTGCAGACAGGGGACGCATACGAGCAGTACTTC; CDR3 protein: CATSDLQTGDAYEQYF
V gene: TRBV9; J gene: TRBJ2-1; D gene: -; clone size: -; CDR3 DNA: TGTGCCAGCAGCGTCTTAGGGGCCGACAATGAGCAGTTCTTC; CDR3 protein: CASSVLGADNEQFF
V gene: TRBV5-6; J gene: TRBJ2-6; D gene: -; clone size: -; CDR3 DNA: TGTGCCAGCAGCTTGAAAGGTCTCTACTCTGGGGCCAACGTCCTGACTTTC; CDR3 protein: CASSLKGLYSGANVLTF
V gene: TRBV28; J gene: TRBJ1-1; D gene: -; clone size: -; CDR3 DNA: TGTGCCAGCAGTTCCCCCGGGGCTGAGCCTGAAGCTTTCTTT; CDR3 protein: CASSSPGAEPEAFF
V gene: TRBV11-2; J gene: TRBJ2-7; D gene: -; clone size: -; CDR3 DNA: TGTGCCAGCAGCCTCGGCCACCAAGAGCAGTACTTC; CDR3 protein: CASSLGHQEQYF
V gene: TRBV19; J gene: TRBJ1-5; D gene: TRBD1; clone size: once; CDR3 DNA: TGTGCCAGTAGTGACAGGGGACCGTATAGCAATCAGCCCCAGCATTTT; CDR3 protein: CASSDRGPYSNQPQHF
V gene: TRBV20-1; J gene: TRBJ2-1; D gene: -; clone size: -; CDR3 DNA: TGCAGTGCTAGAGCCACCTACAATGAGCAGTTCTTC; CDR3 protein: CSARATYNEQFF
V gene: TRBV24-1; J gene: TRBJ2-1; D gene: TRBD2; clone size: -; CDR3 DNA: TGTGCCACCAGTGATTTCCCTAGCGGGAGCTCCTACAATGAGCAGTTCTTC; CDR3 protein: CATSDFPSGSSYNEQFF
V gene: TRBV11-2; J gene: TRBJ2-3; D gene: -; clone size: -; CDR3 DNA: TGTGCCAGCAGCCAGACTAGTCAGACGCAGTATTTT; CDR3 protein: CASSQTSQTQYF
V gene: TRBV6-5; J gene: TRBJ1-5; D gene: TRBD1; clone size: once; CDR3 DNA: TGTGCCAGCAGTTCCTGGACAGGAGGGGGGAATCAGCCCCAGCATTTT; CDR3 protein: CASSSWTGGGNQPQHF
V gene: TRBV3-1; J gene: TRBJ1-2; D gene: -; clone size: -; CDR3 DNA: TGTGCCAGCCACCGGGAGGAGTATGGCTACACCTTC; CDR3 protein: CASHREEYGYTF
V gene: TRBV7-3; J gene: TRBJ2-2; D gene: -; clone size: once; CDR3 DNA: TGTGCCAGCAGTTCAGGGGACGTCACCGGGGAGCTGTTTTTT; CDR3 protein: CASSSGDVTGELFF
V gene: TRBV29-1; J gene: TRBJ1-2; D gene: -; clone size: -; CDR3 DNA: TGCAGCGTTGAAGGACAGCTGTTCAACTATGGCTACACCTTC; CDR3 protein: CSVEGQLFNYGYTF
V gene: TRBV27; J gene: TRBJ2-7; D gene: TRBD2; clone size: -; CDR3 DNA: TGTGCCAGCAGTCCCTGGGGGGGGAAGGAGCAGTACTTC; CDR3 protein: CASSPWGGKEQYF
V gene: TRBV28; J gene: TRBJ2-1; D gene: TRBD2; clone size: -; CDR3 DNA: TGTGCCAGCAGTTTATCCACACTAGCGAAGCAGTTCTTC; CDR3 protein: CASSLSTLAKQFF
V gene: TRBV5-1; J gene: TRBJ2-5; D gene: TRBD2; clone size: -; CDR3 DNA: TGCGCCAGCAGCTTCGGTAGCGGGGTCCAAGAGACCCAGTACTTC; CDR3 protein: CASSFGSGVQETQYF
V gene: TRBV6-5; J gene: TRBJ1-4; D gene: -; clone size: -; CDR3 DNA: TGTGCCAGCACCCCAGGGTTGGCTAATGAAAAACTGTTTTTT; CDR3 protein: CASTPGLANEKLFF
V gene: TRBV19; J gene: TRBJ2-3; D gene: TRBD2; clone size: -; CDR3 DNA: TGTGCCAGTAGATGGTTAGCGGGAGGCACAGATACGCAGTATTTT; CDR3 protein: CASRWLAGGTDTQYF
V gene: TRBV2; J gene: TRBJ2-1; D gene: -; clone size: -; CDR3 DNA: TGTGCCAGCAAAGGGAACAATGAGCAGTTCTTC; CDR3 protein: CASKGNNEQFF
V gene: TRBV12-3/TRBV12-4; J gene: TRBJ2-1; D gene: -; clone size: -; CDR3 DNA: TGTGCCAGCAGTTTAAGTGAGCAGTTCTTC; CDR3 protein: CASSLSEQFF
V gene: TRBV19; J gene: TRBJ1-5; D gene: -; clone size: -; CDR3 DNA: TGTGCCAGTAGTCGGGCAGGGTTCGACAATCAGCCCCAGCATTTT; CDR3 protein: CASSRAGFDNQPQHF
V gene: TRBV2; J gene: TRBJ1-4; D gene: TRBD1; clone size: -; CDR3 DNA: TGTGCCAGCAGGGAACAGGGGTTGGGTGAAAAACTGTTTTTT; CDR3 protein: CASREQGLGEKLFF
V gene: TRBV18; J gene: TRBJ2-7; D gene: -; clone size: -; CDR3 DNA: TGTGCCAGCTCACCAACTCCCAACTACGAGCAGTACTTC; CDR3 protein: CASSPTPNYEQYF
V gene: TRBV12-3/TRBV12-4; J gene: TRBJ1-3; D gene: TRBD1; clone size: -; CDR3 DNA: TGTGCCAGCAGGTCCGGGACAGCTATCCCCACAGACACCATATATTTT; CDR3 protein: CASRSGTAIPTDTIYF
V gene: TRBV20-1; J gene: TRBJ2-3; D gene: -; clone size: -; CDR3 DNA: TGCAGTGCTAGAGATCTCGCAAGGTCTGGCACAGATACGCAGTATTTT; CDR3 protein: CSARDLARSGTDTQYF
V gene: TRBV29-1; J gene: TRBJ1-2; D gene: TRBD1; clone size: -; CDR3 DNA: TGCAGCGGCGCGGCGGGACAGAACTATGGCTACACCTTC; CDR3 protein: CSGAAGQNYGYTF
V gene: TRBV5-6; J gene: TRBJ2-5; D gene: TRBD1; clone size: -; CDR3 DNA: TGTGCCAGCAGCTCAACAGGGGCCCGCCAGACCCAGTACTTC; CDR3 protein: CASSSTGARQTQYF
V gene: TRBV28; J gene: TRBJ2-6; D gene: -; clone size: -; CDR3 DNA: TGTGCCAGCAGTTTTGGGAGCTCTGGGGCCAACGTCCTGACTTTC; CDR3 protein: CASSFGSSGANVLTF
V gene: TRBV4-1; J gene: TRBJ1-1; D gene: -; clone size: -; CDR3 DNA: TGCGCCAGCAGCCAAGCCCGTATCGGGGCCGGCACTGAAGCTTTCTTT; CDR3 protein: CASSQARIGAGTEAFF
V gene: TRBV2; J gene: TRBJ2-7; D gene: -; clone size: -; CDR3 DNA: TGTGCCAGCAGTGAAGCGGGAAGGGGCTCCTACGAGCAGTACTTC; CDR3 protein: CASSEAGRGSYEQYF
V gene: TRBV20-1; J gene: TRBJ1-1; D gene: -; clone size: -; CDR3 DNA: TGCAGTGCTATGGGGGAGGCGTACACTGAAGCTTTCTTT; CDR3 protein: CSAMGEAYTEAFF